These T cell receptor beta chains were read from a single sample in a study of cytomegalovirus exposure and HLA in healthy donors. Sequenced by immunoSEQ multiplex PCR; TCRdb stores in-frame clones only, minus some. The sample has 150,000 to 170,000 clones, around 79% seen once. Sequencing was performed on PBMCs. The receptors shown here come from a young man in good health and CMV-seronegative. CDR3s include the opening cysteine and the closing phenylalanine or tryptophan. The D gene is left open where the match is weak. Clone size is stated in some rows and not others, as once, few, many or a class when expanded.

TRBD1	TRBV9	-	TRBJ1-4	CASSVGGTAFEKLFF	TGTGCCAGCAGCGTAGGGGGGACAGCTTTTGAAAAACTGTTTTTT
-	TRBV6-5	-	TRBJ2-4	CASSYSGRLAKNIQYF	TGTGCCAGCAGTTACTCGGGCAGGCTAGCCAAAAACATTCAGTACTTC
-	TRBV2	-	TRBJ1-2	CASSEVPEPDYGYTF	TGTGCCAGCAGTGAAGTTCCTGAGCCTGACTATGGCTACACCTTC
-	TRBV9	-	TRBJ1-2	CASSGGGYTF	TGTGCCAGCAGCGGCGGGGGCTACACCTTC
TRBD2	TRBV5-1	few	TRBJ2-1	CASSLIAGGEGGNEQFF	TGCGCCAGCAGCTTGATAGCGGGGGGTGAAGGCGGCAATGAGCAGTTCTTC
TRBD1	TRBV4-1	-	TRBJ1-1	CASSQLGGALGTEAFF	TGCGCCAGCAGCCAACTAGGGGGCGCATTGGGCACTGAAGCTTTCTTT
TRBD1	TRBV5-4	-	TRBJ1-6	CASSLQGGGSPLHF	TGTGCCAGCAGCTTACAGGGGGGTGGTTCACCCCTCCACTTT
-	TRBV27	-	TRBJ2-7	CASSSTAVSEQYF	TGTGCCAGCAGCTCGACTGCCGTGTCCGAGCAGTACTTC
-	TRBV7-9	-	TRBJ1-1	CASSFPGGGRPEAFF	TGTGCCAGCAGCTTCCCCGGGGGGGGACGCCCTGAAGCTTTCTTT
TRBD1	TRBV10-2	-	TRBJ2-3	CASLTGGAMLGTDTQYF	TGCGCCAGCCTGACAGGGGGCGCGATGTTAGGCACAGATACGCAGTATTTT
TRBD2	TRBV27	-	TRBJ2-7	CASSTAAGTSSEQYF	TGTGCCAGCAGTACCGCGGCCGGGACTAGCTCCGAGCAGTACTTC
TRBD1	TRBV5-1	-	TRBJ1-3	CASSSPGQGNTIYF	TGCGCCAGCAGCTCGCCGGGACAGGGAAACACCATATATTTT
TRBD2	TRBV9	-	TRBJ2-1	CASATGGESYNEQFF	TGTGCCAGCGCGACGGGGGGGGAATCCTACAATGAGCAGTTCTTC
TRBD2	TRBV10-3	few	TRBJ2-2	CAITATSGGGSNTGELFF	TGTGCCATCACGGCCACTAGCGGGGGGGGATCGAACACCGGGGAGCTGTTTTTT
TRBD2	TRBV7-2	few	TRBJ2-3	CASSLIAGTTDTQYF	TGTGCCAGCAGTTTAATAGCGGGGACTACAGATACGCAGTATTTT
-	TRBV7-9	few	TRBJ1-2	CASSLRENYGYTF	TGTGCCAGCAGCTTAAGGGAGAACTATGGCTACACCTTC